This T cell receptor (beta chain) was obtained from a study of follicular helper T cells after annual influenza vaccination (dated by TCRdb to 2016 to 2017). The study in broad terms: After each seasonal influenza vaccination, blood was collected on days 0, 7 and 28. To study recall of cTfh clones, some subjects were followed through successive annual vaccinations in the 2013-2014, 2014-2015 and 2015-2016 seasons. Six subjects had multi-year samples: four covered two vaccination seasons and two covered three seasons. One week after vaccination, a second recruited cohort of eleven to twelve subjects (Table S1) displayed a similar ICOS+CD38+ cTfh response. Samples from 2013-2014 were cryopreserved, whereas samples from about 2015 were processed immediately after collection.

Libraries were prepared through the immunoSEQ multiplex PCR assay. Adaptive Biotechnologies handled the TCRB amplification, library preparation, sequencing and preliminary bioinformatics at Survey level resolution. For TCRB sequencing, genomic DNA from the sorted cTfh populations was amplified by multiplex PCR. Per the source publication's procedure: In R, clonality was calculated as 1 minus the normalized Shannon entropy, and the Gini index was computed using the R package ineq. The overlap score was defined as the summed counts of shared sequences divided by the total counts of all sequences in both compared samples. Shared-clonotype significance used Fisher's exact test assuming a theoretical repertoire of 10^7 TCRB sequences. TCRdb re-hosts the immuneACCESS table, in-frame sequences only. Its copies lack some clones; in the studies checked, an unresolved V gene accounts for under half of them, and the cause for the rest is not known. V and J calls and clone size come straight from that table; D and trimming were deduced from the DNA. Here the sample has 2,600 or so clones; 65% to 90% occur a single time. The biggest ten clones account for 3% to 4% of the sample.

A word on this clone: Its antigen remains unidentified. No base quality values were provided; no much bigger clone lies one nucleotide off.

Deletion took 0 bases off V and 8 bases off J, with a span of 17 bases between the germline ends. Per the germline V gene, SGHRS is the CDR1 and YFSETQ is the CDR2. The CDR3 contains 16 residues, cysteine and phenylalanine counted. The sequence is cut down to CDR3 DNA, 48 bases in frame from base 1. In the paper's terms, the time point label means: 2015-2016 season, pre-vaccination. Adults were given seasonal inactivated influenza vaccine (Fluvarix), and sorted blood CD4 subsets were followed by TCRB sequencing before and after vaccination. Subjects were considered eligible if community-dwelling and if influenza vaccine had not been received in the prior 6 months. Reasons for exclusion included contraindications to influenza vaccine, substance abuse, HIV/AIDS, active malignancy, immunomodulatory medication, and active illness such as respiratory infection. Between roughly 35 and 110 mL of blood was sampled per time point. Non-naive CD4+CXCR5+PD-1+ cells were defined as circulating Tfh and were sorted into two fractions, ICOS+CD38+ and ICOS-CD38-. Ficoll-Paque PLUS or SepMate separation was used to isolate PBMC. Cell subsets were sorted from PBMC on a BD FACS Aria before DNA extraction.

What the study reported, not specific to this receptor: A recurrent oligoclonal ICOS+CD38+ cTfh response containing tetramer and AIM influenza-specific clonotypes was recalled by successive annual vaccinations. Day 7 ICOS+CD38+ clones were most often found later in ICOS-CD38- cTfh, suggesting that subset may serve as a memory reservoir. Productive TCRB sequences were recovered from only roughly 9-23% of analyzed cells, so rare clonotypes could not be sampled. ICOS+CD38+ cTfh clonality correlated with the frequency of that population, and its change correlated with the change in circulating plasmablast frequency.

The material sequenced was CXCR5+ CD38- circulating T follicular helper cells from blood, taken on the day of influenza vaccination. The sample's cell subset or site label, decoded: circulating Tfh, non-naive CD4+CXCR5+PD-1+ (ICOS+CD38+ or ICOS-CD38-). The sequence is built from TRBV5-1 and TRBJ2-2, with TRBD1 perhaps the D gene, on 5 matching bases. The clonotype originates from an adult who received the influenza vaccine. The DNA sequence follows: TGCGCCAGCAGCTTGGCGCGGACAACAAATCAAGGGGAGCTGTTTTTT. This encodes CASSLARTTNQGELFF.